The text below deals with one TCR beta chain. Each sample had at least 6 million PBMCs isolated. Together with a sample-barcoded 5' primer, a J-beta primer mix was included in a second PCR lasting about 6 to 11 cycles. Using its own MiXCR run on the 5' RACE reads, TCRdb lists one record per CDR3 protein. The sample consists of about 640,000 distinct CDR3 sequences, approximately 50% of them appearing once. The data were obtained in a study of blood T cells in healthy people across ages. Study information: Template switching picked up about one barcoded beta molecule for each two T cells.

The CDR3 is 13 residues long. Trimming removed 7 bases at V and 3 bases at J, with 9 bases between. The receptor's source is a man in his 60s in good health. The rearrangement joins TRBV12-3 or TRBV12-4 to TRBJ1-4; D gene ambiguous. Sequencing was done on a sample of blood. In DNA form, the CDR3 reads TGTGCCAGCACACAGCCTCCTAATGAAAAACTGTTTTTT. Translation gives CASTQPPNEKLFF.